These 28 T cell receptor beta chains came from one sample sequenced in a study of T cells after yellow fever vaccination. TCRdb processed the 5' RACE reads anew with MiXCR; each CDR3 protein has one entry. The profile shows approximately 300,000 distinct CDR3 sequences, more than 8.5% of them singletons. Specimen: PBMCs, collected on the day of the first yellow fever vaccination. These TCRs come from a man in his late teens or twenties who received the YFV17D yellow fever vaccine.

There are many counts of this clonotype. As DNA, the CDR3 is TGTGCCAGCAGCTTGGGAGGCGGGGCGCCGCCCCGTAACTATGGCTACACCTTC. Translating gives CASSLGGGAPPRNYGYTF. The J gene is TRBJ1-2, the V gene TRBV5-5; tentatively, D is TRBD1 (5 bases). Germline CDR1 and CDR2: SGHKS and YYEKEE (reference sequence). The CDR3 runs 18 residues. The V end lost 0 bases, the J end lost 1 base, and 19 bases lay between the germline ends.

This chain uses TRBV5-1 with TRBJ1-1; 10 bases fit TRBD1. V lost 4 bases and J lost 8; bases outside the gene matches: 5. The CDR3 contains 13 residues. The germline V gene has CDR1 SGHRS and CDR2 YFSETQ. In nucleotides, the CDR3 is TGCGCCAGCAGCAACCGGGACAGGGGCGAAGCTTTCTTT. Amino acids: CASSNRDRGEAFF.

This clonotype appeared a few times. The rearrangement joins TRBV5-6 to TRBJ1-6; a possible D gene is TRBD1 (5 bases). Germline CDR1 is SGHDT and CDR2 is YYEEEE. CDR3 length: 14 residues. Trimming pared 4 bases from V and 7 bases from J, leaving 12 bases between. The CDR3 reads CASSRREGNSPLHF. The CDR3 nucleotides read TGTGCCAGCAGCCGCAGGGAGGGGAATTCACCCCTCCACTTT.

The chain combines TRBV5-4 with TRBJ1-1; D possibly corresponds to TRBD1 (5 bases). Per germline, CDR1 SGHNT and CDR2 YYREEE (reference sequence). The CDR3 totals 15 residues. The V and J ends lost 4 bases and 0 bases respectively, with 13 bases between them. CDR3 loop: CASSTTGRLNTEAFF. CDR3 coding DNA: TGTGCCAGCAGCACCACGGGACGGCTGAACACTGAAGCTTTCTTT.

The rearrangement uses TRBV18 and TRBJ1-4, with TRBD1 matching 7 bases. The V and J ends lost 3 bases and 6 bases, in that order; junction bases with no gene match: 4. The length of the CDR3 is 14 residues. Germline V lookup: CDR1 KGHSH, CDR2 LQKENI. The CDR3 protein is CASSPQGGDEKLFF. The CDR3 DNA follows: TGTGCCAGCTCACCTCAGGGGGGAGATGAAAAACTGTTTTTT.

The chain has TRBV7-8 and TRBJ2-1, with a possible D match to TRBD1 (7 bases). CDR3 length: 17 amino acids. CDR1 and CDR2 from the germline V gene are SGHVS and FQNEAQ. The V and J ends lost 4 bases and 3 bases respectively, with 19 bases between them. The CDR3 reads CASSWNFQGGYYNEQFF. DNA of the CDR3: TGTGCCAGCAGCTGGAACTTTCAGGGGGGATACTACAATGAGCAGTTCTTC. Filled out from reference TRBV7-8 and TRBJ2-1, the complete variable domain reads GAGVSQSPRYKVAKRGQDVALRCDPISGHVSLFWYQQALGQGPEFLTYFQNEAQLDKSGLPSDRFFAERPEGSVSTLKIQRTQQEDSAVYLCASSWNFQGGYYNEQFFGPGTRLTVL.

The CDR3 DNA sequence: TGTGCCAGCAGCTTGTATGGACAGACAGAGACCCAGTACTTC. Its protein product is CASSLYGQTETQYF. The chain employs TRBV5-5 and TRBJ2-5; D possibly corresponds to TRBD1 (6 bases). The length of the CDR3 is 14 residues. Germline CDR1 reads SGHKS; CDR2 reads YYEKEE (reference sequence). V gave up 1 base and J gave up 4 bases, with 11 bases separating them.

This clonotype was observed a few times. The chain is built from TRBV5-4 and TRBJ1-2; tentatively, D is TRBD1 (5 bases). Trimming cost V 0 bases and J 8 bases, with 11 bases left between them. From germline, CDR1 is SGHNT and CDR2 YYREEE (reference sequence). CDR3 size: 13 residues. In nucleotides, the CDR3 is TGTGCCAGCAGCTTGGAAGGGGTTCGCGGCTACACCTTC. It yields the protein CASSLEGVRGYTF.

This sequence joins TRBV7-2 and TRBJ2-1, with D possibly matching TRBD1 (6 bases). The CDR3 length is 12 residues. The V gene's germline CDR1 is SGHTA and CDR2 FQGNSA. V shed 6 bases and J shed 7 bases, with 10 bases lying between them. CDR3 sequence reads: CASRSGANEQFF. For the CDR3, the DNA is TGTGCCAGCAGGTCAGGGGCGAATGAGCAGTTCTTC. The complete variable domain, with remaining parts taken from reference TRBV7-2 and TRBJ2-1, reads GAGVSQSPSNKVTEKGKDVELRCDPISGHTALYWYRQSLGQGLEFLIYFQGNSAPDKSGLPSDRFSAERTGGSVSTLTIQRTQQEDSAVYLCASRSGANEQFFGPGTRLTVL.

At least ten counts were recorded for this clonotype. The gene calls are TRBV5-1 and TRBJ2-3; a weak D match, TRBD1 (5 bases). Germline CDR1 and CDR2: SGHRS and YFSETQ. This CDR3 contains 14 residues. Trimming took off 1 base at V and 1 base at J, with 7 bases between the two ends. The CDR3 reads CASSLKGGTDTQYF. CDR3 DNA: TGCGCCAGCAGCTTGAAAGGGGGCACAGATACGCAGTATTTT.

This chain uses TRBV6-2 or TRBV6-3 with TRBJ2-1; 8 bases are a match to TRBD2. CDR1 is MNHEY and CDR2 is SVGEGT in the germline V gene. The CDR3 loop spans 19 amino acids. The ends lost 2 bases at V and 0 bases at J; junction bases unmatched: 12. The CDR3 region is CASSYGVLRGGPSYNEQFF. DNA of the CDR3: TGTGCCAGCAGTTACGGCGTCCTTCGGGGGGGGCCCTCCTACAATGAGCAGTTCTTC.

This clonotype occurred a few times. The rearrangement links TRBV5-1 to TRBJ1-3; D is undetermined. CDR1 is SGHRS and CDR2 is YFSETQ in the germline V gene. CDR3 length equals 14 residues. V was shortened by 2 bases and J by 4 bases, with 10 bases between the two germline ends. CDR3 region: CASSLSPGGNTIYF. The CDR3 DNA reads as TGCGCCAGCAGCTTATCCCCGGGGGGAAACACCATATATTTT.

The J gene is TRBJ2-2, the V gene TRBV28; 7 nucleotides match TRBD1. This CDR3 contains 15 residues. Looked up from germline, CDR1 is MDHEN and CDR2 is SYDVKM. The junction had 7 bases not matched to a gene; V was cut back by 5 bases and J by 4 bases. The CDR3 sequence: CASSNGDRLTGELFF. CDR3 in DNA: TGTGCCAGCAGTAATGGGGACAGACTCACCGGGGAGCTGTTTTTT.

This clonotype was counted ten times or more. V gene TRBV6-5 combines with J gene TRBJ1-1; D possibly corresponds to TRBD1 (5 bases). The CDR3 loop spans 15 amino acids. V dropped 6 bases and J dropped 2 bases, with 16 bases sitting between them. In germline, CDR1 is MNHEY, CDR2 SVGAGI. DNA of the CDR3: TGTGCCAGCAGCTATCGGAGTCAGGGTAACACTGAAGCTTTCTTT. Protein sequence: CASSYRSQGNTEAFF.

The CDR3 bases are TGTGCCAGCTCACGGACACAGGGGTCAAATCAGCCCCAGCATTTT. Amino acid sequence: CASSRTQGSNQPQHF. This rearrangement joins TRBV18 to TRBJ1-5; TRBD1 agrees at 7 bases. From germline, CDR1 is KGHSH and CDR2 LQKENI. Germline trimming cut 4 bases from V and 4 bases from J; bases unmatched to any gene: 7. This CDR3 spans 15 amino acids. The whole variable domain, filled in from reference TRBV18 and TRBJ1-5, reads NAGVMQNPRHLVRRRGQEARLRCSPMKGHSHVYWYRQLPEEGLKFMVYLQKENIIDESGMPKERFSAEFPKEGPSILRIQQVVRGDSAAYFCASSRTQGSNQPQHFGDGTRLSIL.

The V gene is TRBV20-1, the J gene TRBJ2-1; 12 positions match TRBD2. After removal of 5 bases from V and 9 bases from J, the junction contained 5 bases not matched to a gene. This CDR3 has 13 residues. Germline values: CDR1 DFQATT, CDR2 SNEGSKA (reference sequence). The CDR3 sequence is CSARLAGDSEQFF. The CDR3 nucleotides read TGCAGTGCTCGACTAGCGGGGGATTCTGAGCAGTTCTTC.

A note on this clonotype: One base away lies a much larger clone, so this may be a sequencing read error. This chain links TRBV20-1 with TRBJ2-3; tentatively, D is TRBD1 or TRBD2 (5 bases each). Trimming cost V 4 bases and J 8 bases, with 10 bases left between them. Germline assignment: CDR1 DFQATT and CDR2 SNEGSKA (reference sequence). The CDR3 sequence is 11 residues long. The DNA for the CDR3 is TGCAGTGCTAACCAGGGAGTTACGCAGTATTTT. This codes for CSANQGVTQYF.

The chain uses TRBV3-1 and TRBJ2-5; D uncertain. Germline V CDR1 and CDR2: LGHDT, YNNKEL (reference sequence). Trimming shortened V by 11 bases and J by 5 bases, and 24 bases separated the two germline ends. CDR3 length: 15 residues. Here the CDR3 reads CACCQVWARSETQYF. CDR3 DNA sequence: TGTGCCTGCTGCCAAGTTTGGGCTAGATCGGAGACCCAGTACTTC.

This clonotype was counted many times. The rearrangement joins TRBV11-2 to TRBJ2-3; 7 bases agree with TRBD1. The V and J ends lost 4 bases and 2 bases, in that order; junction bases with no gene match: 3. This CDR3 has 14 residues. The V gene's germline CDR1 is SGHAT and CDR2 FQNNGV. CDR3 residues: CASSSDRFTDTQYF. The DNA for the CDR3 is TGTGCCAGCAGCTCGGACAGGTTCACAGATACGCAGTATTTT.

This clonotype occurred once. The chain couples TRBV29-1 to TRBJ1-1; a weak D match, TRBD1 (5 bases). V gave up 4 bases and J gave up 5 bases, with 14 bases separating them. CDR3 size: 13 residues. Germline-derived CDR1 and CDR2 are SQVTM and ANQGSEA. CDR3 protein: CSVVRGVRTEAFF. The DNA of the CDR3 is TGCAGCGTTGTGCGAGGGGTTCGGACTGAAGCTTTCTTT.

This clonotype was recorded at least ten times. CDR3 DNA sequence: TGCGCCAGCAGCTTGGGGCTAGCGAACACCGGGGAGCTGTTTTTT. Translated: CASSLGLANTGELFF. This chain connects TRBV5-1 to TRBJ2-2; D remains ambiguous. This CDR3 spans 15 amino acids. The V end was cut by 0 bases, the J end by 0 bases, with 6 bases between. The germline CDR1 and CDR2 sequences are SGHRS and YFSETQ.

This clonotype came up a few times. CDR3 region: CSAAGGNMNTEAFF. The CDR3 nucleotides are TGCAGTGCGGCAGGGGGGAATATGAACACTGAAGCTTTCTTT. The rearrangement uses TRBV20-1 and TRBJ1-1; 7 nucleotides line up with TRBD1. Per the germline V gene, CDR1 is DFQATT and CDR2 is SNEGSKA (reference sequence). The CDR3 runs to 14 residues. J was trimmed by 0 bases and V by 6 bases; bases with no gene match: 7.

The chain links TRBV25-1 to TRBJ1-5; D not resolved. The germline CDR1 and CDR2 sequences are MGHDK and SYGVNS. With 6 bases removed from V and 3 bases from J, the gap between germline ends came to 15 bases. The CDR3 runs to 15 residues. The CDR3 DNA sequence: TGTGCCAGCAGAAGAGCAAGGAAGCTCAATCAGCCCCAGCATTTT. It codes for CASRRARKLNQPQHF.

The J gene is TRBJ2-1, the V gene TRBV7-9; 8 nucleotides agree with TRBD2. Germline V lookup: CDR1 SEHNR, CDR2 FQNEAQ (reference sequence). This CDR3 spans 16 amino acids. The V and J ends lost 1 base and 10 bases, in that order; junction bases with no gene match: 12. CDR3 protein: CASSLGRSGGLAEQFF. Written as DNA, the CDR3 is TGTGCCAGCAGCTTAGGAAGGAGCGGGGGCCTTGCGGAGCAGTTCTTC.

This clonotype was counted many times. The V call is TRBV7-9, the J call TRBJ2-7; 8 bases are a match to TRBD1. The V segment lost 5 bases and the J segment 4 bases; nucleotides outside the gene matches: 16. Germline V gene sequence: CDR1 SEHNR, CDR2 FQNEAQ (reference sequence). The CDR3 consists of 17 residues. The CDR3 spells CASSPAVRPGGSYEQYF. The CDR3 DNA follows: TGTGCCAGCAGCCCAGCGGTCCGGCCAGGGGGCTCGTACGAGCAGTACTTC.

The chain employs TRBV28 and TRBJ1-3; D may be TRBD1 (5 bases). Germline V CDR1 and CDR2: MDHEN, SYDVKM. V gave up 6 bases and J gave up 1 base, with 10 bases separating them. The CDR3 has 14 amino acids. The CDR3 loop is CASRSTGSGNTIYF. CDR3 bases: TGTGCCAGCAGGAGTACAGGATCTGGAAACACCATATATTTT.

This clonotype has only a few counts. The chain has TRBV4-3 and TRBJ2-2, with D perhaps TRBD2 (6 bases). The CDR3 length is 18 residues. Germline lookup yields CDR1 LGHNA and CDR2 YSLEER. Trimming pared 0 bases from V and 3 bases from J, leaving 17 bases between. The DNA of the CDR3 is TGCGCCAGCAGCCAAGAAACCCCCGGCGGGGTATACACCGGGGAGCTGTTTTTT. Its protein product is CASSQETPGGVYTGELFF.

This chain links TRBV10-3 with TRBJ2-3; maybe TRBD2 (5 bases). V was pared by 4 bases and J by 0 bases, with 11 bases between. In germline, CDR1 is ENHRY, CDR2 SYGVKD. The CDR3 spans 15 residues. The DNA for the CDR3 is TGTGCCATCAGTGTAAGCGGAAAGAGCACAGATACGCAGTATTTT. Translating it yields CAISVSGKSTDTQYF.